The 30 T cell receptor beta chains below come from one sample, sequenced in a study of blood T cells in healthy people across ages (dated by TCRdb to between 2014 and 2017). Libraries came from 5' RACE. A second PCR of 7 to 11 cycles was performed with a sample-barcoded 5' primer and a J-beta primer mix. TCRdb redid the processing of the public reads, applying fastp at Q25 and MiXCR, and retained in-frame beta chains. CDR3 protein sequences are deduplicated, and each keeps its most common genes and DNA. The sample table records 1.5 million to 2 million distinct CDR3 sequences; about two fifths of these occur just once. The top ten constitute 23% of the sample. Sequenced material: blood. The receptors originated from a human donor in good health.

CDR3 in amino acids: CASSTKDRGGANEKLFF. CDR3 nucleotide sequence: TGTGCCAGCAGTACCAAGGACAGGGGAGGGGCTAATGAAAAACTGTTTTTT. The chain couples TRBV27 to TRBJ1-4; 9 bases match TRBD1. Germline CDR1 MNHEY, CDR2 SMNVEV (reference sequence). The CDR3 sequence is 17 residues long. With V trimmed by 5 bases and J by 3 bases, 10 bases remained unmatched.

This clonotype was counted only a few times. The rearrangement joins TRBV6-6 to TRBJ2-1; D is ambiguous. The V end lost 5 bases, the J end lost 7 bases, and 9 bases lay between the germline ends. The CDR3 has 12 amino acids. Germline loops: CDR1 MNHNY, CDR2 SVGAGI (reference sequence). The DNA for the CDR3 is TGTGCCAGCAGTGCCTCGTGGAATGAGCAGTTCTTC. It encodes CASSASWNEQFF.

This chain uses TRBV24-1 with TRBJ2-1; 8 bases match TRBD2. CDR3 length: 16 amino acids. V shed 3 bases and J 6 bases; nucleotides not matched to a gene: 9. In germline, CDR1 is KGHDR, CDR2 SFDVKD. DNA of the CDR3: TGTGCCACCAGTGATGGGTGGGGACTAGTGGGCAATGAGCAGTTCTTC. This gives the protein CATSDGWGLVGNEQFF.

This clonotype was detected only a few times. The rearrangement links TRBV29-1 to TRBJ2-7; 9 bases fit TRBD1. The length of the CDR3 is 14 residues. Germline V gene sequence: CDR1 SQVTM, CDR2 ANQGSEA. V shed 2 bases, J shed 3 bases, and the junction held 5 bases outside the gene matches. CDR3: CSVEKGGQGYEQYF. CDR3 DNA: TGCAGCGTTGAAAAGGGGGGACAGGGCTACGAGCAGTACTTC.

Only a few counts were recorded for this clonotype. The rearrangement uses TRBV28 and TRBJ2-5; 7 nucleotides line up with TRBD2. Germline CDR1 reads MDHEN; CDR2 reads SYDVKM. CDR3 length equals 14 residues. The ends lost 10 bases at V and 3 bases at J; junction bases unmatched: 11. As DNA, the CDR3 is TGTGCCACATGGAAAGCGGGGACCAAAGAGACCCAGTACTTC. It specifies CATWKAGTKETQYF.

The J gene is TRBJ2-7, the V gene TRBV5-6; the D gene is possibly TRBD2 (6 bases). Trimming stripped 4 bases from V and 0 bases from J, with 14 bases between. CDR3 length: 15 amino acids. Germline V gives CDR1 SGHDT, CDR2 YYEEEE. The CDR3 protein is CASSRPGLSSYEQYF. CDR3 nucleotide sequence: TGTGCCAGCAGCCGCCCGGGACTCAGCTCCTACGAGCAGTACTTC.

In this sample, this clonotype turned up a few times. The chain links TRBV5-1 to TRBJ2-3; D not resolved. This CDR3 is 13 amino acids long. Germline V lookup: CDR1 SGHRS, CDR2 YFSETQ. V lost 2 bases to trimming and J lost 4 bases, with 8 bases between them. DNA of the CDR3: TGCGCCAGCAGCTTTAAGTGGGCAGATACGCAGTATTTT. This sequence encodes CASSFKWADTQYF.

The V and J genes are TRBV4-3 and TRBJ1-2; D remains unclear. This CDR3 is built from 15 residues. Germline V gene sequence: CDR1 LGHNA, CDR2 YSLEER. V was trimmed by 1 base and J by 3 bases, leaving 12 bases between them. The CDR3 is CASSQVWSRDYGYTF. DNA of the CDR3: TGCGCCAGCAGCCAAGTTTGGTCCCGGGACTATGGCTACACCTTC.

The chain employs TRBV18 and TRBJ2-3; 9 positions agree with TRBD1. V shed 0 bases and J 8 bases; nucleotides not matched to a gene: 9. The CDR3 has 16 residues. CDR1 is KGHSH, CDR2 LQKENI, per germline. This chain's CDR3 is CASSPPGTGSQRTQYF. As DNA, the CDR3 is TGTGCCAGCTCACCACCCGGGACAGGGTCACAGCGTACGCAGTATTTT.

This chain links TRBV7-6 with TRBJ2-3; D gene uncertain. Trimming pared 1 base from V and 7 bases from J, leaving 9 bases between. Germline loops: CDR1 SGHVS, CDR2 FNYEAQ. There are 13 residues in the CDR3. The CDR3 DNA reads as TGTGCCAGCAGCTTAGAACCCAGGAATACGCAGTATTTT. Its protein is CASSLEPRNTQYF.

This clonotype was detected only a few times. The chain carries TRBV24-1 and TRBJ2-5, with 12 bases identical to TRBD2. Germline V gene lookup returns CDR1 KGHDR and CDR2 SFDVKD. The CDR3 runs 17 residues. V lost 4 bases and J lost 7; bases outside the gene matches: 12. The chain's CDR3 is CATSESGLAGTGGTQYF. CDR3 bases: TGTGCCACCAGTGAATCCGGACTAGCGGGGACCGGCGGGACCCAGTACTTC.

Written as DNA, the CDR3 is TGTGCCAGCGGGTTGAGGGAGACGACAGATACGCAGTATTTT. It specifies CASGLRETTDTQYF. The chain joins TRBV6-2 or TRBV6-3 to TRBJ2-3; perhaps TRBD2 as D (5 bases). V was shortened by 8 bases and J by 3 bases, with 15 bases between the two germline ends. The germline V gene has CDR1 MNHEY and CDR2 SVGEGT. The CDR3 covers 14 residues.

The chain recombines TRBV7-2 with TRBJ2-7; 9 nucleotides agree with TRBD1. The DNA end is a closer match to TRBJ2-5, so the J assignment may be wrong. The V gene's germline CDR1 is SGHTA and CDR2 FQGNSA. This CDR3 has 15 amino acids. The DNA for the CDR3 is TGTGCCAGCAGCCCACGGGGACAGGGTGGGGAGACCCAGTACTTC. Amino acid sequence: CASSPRGQGGETQYF.

J is TRBJ1-2 and V is TRBV7-2; 7 positions match TRBD1. The CDR3 extends over 14 amino acids. CDR1 SGHTA and CDR2 FQGNSA come from the germline V gene. V dropped 6 bases and J dropped 4; count of bases not matched to a gene: 8. The CDR3 nucleotides read TGTGCCAGCAGTATGACAGGGAACGGCTATGGCTACACCTTC. This gives the protein CASSMTGNGYGYTF.

This clonotype was seen just once. The rearrangement joins TRBV9 to TRBJ1-1; 8 bases are shared with TRBD1. J gave up 7 bases and V 3 bases, and 11 bases lay outside the gene matches. This CDR3 comprises 15 residues. CDR1 SGDLS and CDR2 YYNGEE come from the germline V gene. The CDR3 reads CASSARNRGSDEAFF. The CDR3 bases are TGTGCCAGCAGCGCCCGCAACAGGGGGAGTGATGAAGCTTTCTTT.

This clonotype was seen at least ten times. The V call is TRBV9, the J call TRBJ2-1, with 9 bases identical to TRBD2. V lost 0 bases and J lost 2; bases outside the gene matches: 0. The CDR3 totals 15 residues. CDR1 is SGDLS, CDR2 YYNGEE, per germline. CDR3 DNA sequence: TGTGCCAGCAGCGTAGGGACTAGCGCCTACAATGAGCAGTTCTTC. Encoded protein: CASSVGTSAYNEQFF.

This chain links TRBV24-1 with TRBJ1-2, with D unclear. From germline, CDR1 is KGHDR and CDR2 SFDVKD. The CDR3 is 12 amino acids. Between the trimmed V and J ends, which lost 6 bases and 6 bases, there was a span of 10 bases. CDR3 sequence: CATSRGRNGYTF. DNA for the CDR3: TGTGCCACCAGTCGGGGAAGAAATGGCTACACCTTC.

Concerning this clonotype itself: At one of its ends the junction is not consistent with the germline gene, which may arise from a read error. The rearrangement uses TRBV27 and TRBJ1-1; D gene ambiguous. The CDR3 consists of 16 residues. CDR1 and CDR2 (germline): MNHEY, SMNVEV (reference sequence). CDR3: CASSLLFERPGTEAFF. The DNA of the CDR3 is TGTGCCAGTAGTTTACTCTTCGAGAGACCGGGCACTGAAGCTTTCTTT.

This clonotype turned up a few times. This chain joins TRBV6-2 or TRBV6-3 and TRBJ2-5, with a weak D call TRBD2 (5 bases). Germline CDR1 MNHEY, CDR2 SVGEGT. The CDR3 has 13 amino acids. Trimming pared 8 bases from V and 2 bases from J, leaving 12 bases between. In nucleotides, the CDR3 is TGTGCCAGCGTCGTTCCGGGACAAGAGACCCAGTACTTC. It encodes CASVVPGQETQYF.

The chain employs TRBV6-6 and TRBJ1-2; 9 bases map to TRBD1. This CDR3 is 14 amino acids long. J gave up 4 bases and V 6 bases, and 6 bases lay outside the gene matches. Germline assignment: CDR1 MNHNY and CDR2 SVGAGI (reference sequence). The CDR3 bases are TGTGCCAGCAGAGCCGGGACAGGGTTCTATGGCTACACCTTC. Its protein product is CASRAGTGFYGYTF.

This clonotype was detected only a few times. V usage is TRBV10-3 and J usage is TRBJ1-2; D is undetermined. This CDR3 is 17 amino acids long. V was shortened by 0 bases and J by 0 bases, with 14 bases between the two germline ends. Germline V gene sequence: CDR1 ENHRY, CDR2 SYGVKD. CDR3 loop: CAISESTRWLANYGYTF. The CDR3 nucleotides are TGTGCCATCAGTGAGTCGACGAGGTGGCTAGCTAACTATGGCTACACCTTC.

In the case of this clonotype: A junction end diverges from the germline sequence, so it may reflect a read error. The V and J genes are TRBV7-2 and TRBJ1-2; TRBD1 might be the D (6 bases). The CDR3 runs to 14 residues. Germline CDR1 and CDR2: SGHTA and FQGNSA. CDR3 sequence reads: CASRLGQTIYGYTF. CDR3 coding DNA: TGTGCCAGCAGGTTAGGACAGACCATCTATGGCTACACCTTC.

The rearrangement joins TRBV7-9 to TRBJ1-2; no definite D call. Germline V gene sequence: CDR1 SEHNR, CDR2 FQNEAQ (reference sequence). The length of the CDR3 is 14 residues. V lost 0 bases and J lost 13, with 18 bases in between. CDR3 loop: CASSLAAPAPAGTF. The CDR3 DNA sequence: TGTGCCAGCAGCTTAGCCGCCCCCGCTCCCGCGGGCACCTTC.

The chain joins TRBV6-1 to TRBJ2-4, with TRBD1 identical over 8 bases. The CDR3 loop spans 14 amino acids. CDR1 MNHNS and CDR2 SASEGT come from the germline V gene. Losses at the gene ends were 2 bases for V and 5 bases for J; bases not matched to a gene: 2. As DNA, the CDR3 is TGTGCCAGCAGTGAATACAGGGGGGAAAACATTCAGTACTTC. This gives the protein CASSEYRGENIQYF.

A remark on this clonotype: Relative to the germline gene, one junction end is altered; a read error may explain this. The chain has TRBV28 and TRBJ2-4, with 9 bases that match TRBD1. The DNA end is more similar to TRBJ2-7, so the J call may be wrong. This CDR3 is 14 amino acids long. Germline values: CDR1 MDHEN, CDR2 SYDVKM. The CDR3 sequence is CASTLPGQGYEQYF. The CDR3 DNA is TGTGCCAGCACTTTACCGGGACAGGGCTACGAGCAGTACTTC.

This clonotype has a handful of counts. The rearrangement joins TRBV5-1 to TRBJ2-5; D is uncertain. Matching the DNA end better, TRBJ2-7 makes the J call doubtful. The CDR3 spans 15 residues. Germline V CDR1 and CDR2: SGHRS, YFSETQ. CDR3 bases: TGCGCCAGCAGCATCGGTGGAGCCGAGATCCGCGAGCAGTACTTC. It encodes CASSIGGAEIREQYF.

This CDR3 is CSVEDHQEGTGYPYEQFF. The CDR3 bases are TGCAGCGTTGAAGATCATCAAGAAGGGACAGGGTATCCATATGAGCAGTTCTTC. This rearrangement joins TRBV29-1 to TRBJ2-1; 9 bases fit TRBD1. V lost 0 bases to trimming and J lost 8 bases; unmatched junction nucleotides: 17. Germline V gene lookup returns CDR1 SQVTM and CDR2 ANQGSEA. The CDR3 is made up of 18 amino acids.

The chain employs TRBV5-1 and TRBJ2-1; possibly TRBD2 for D (6 bases). The CDR3 consists of 14 residues. The V end lost 0 bases, the J end lost 5 bases, and 9 bases lay between the germline ends. CDR1 SGHRS and CDR2 YFSETQ come from the germline V gene. The CDR3 loop reads CASSLGGGDNEQFF. DNA for the CDR3: TGCGCCAGCAGCTTGGGTGGCGGGGACAATGAGCAGTTCTTC. Full variable domain (missing parts from reference TRBV5-1 and TRBJ2-1): KAGVTQTPRYLIKTRGQQVTLSCSPISGHRSVSWYQQTPGQGLQFLFEYFSETQRNKGNFPGRFSGRQFSNSRSEMNVSTLELGDSALYLCASSLGGGDNEQFFGPGTRLTVL.

This clonotype was picked up many times. The chain recombines TRBV29-1 with TRBJ2-3, with 10 bases identical to TRBD2. CDR1 is SQVTM, CDR2 ANQGSEA, per germline. This CDR3 has 15 amino acids. Losses at the gene ends were 6 bases for V and 2 bases for J; bases not matched to a gene: 8. CDR3 protein: CSVSGTSAYTDTQYF. As DNA, the CDR3 is TGCAGCGTATCCGGGACTAGCGCTTACACAGATACGCAGTATTTT.

This clonotype was seen more than once but under ten times. The chain recombines TRBV7-9 with TRBJ2-7; TRBD1 aligns across 9 bases. Trimming took 6 bases from V and 3 from J; bases not matched to a gene: 12. CDR1 is SEHNR, CDR2 FQNEAQ, per germline (reference sequence). This CDR3 comprises 16 residues. CDR3 region: CASSRLTGGADYEQYF. CDR3 nucleotides: TGTGCCAGCAGTCGATTGACAGGGGGGGCAGACTACGAGCAGTACTTC. The variable domain in full, completed from reference TRBV7-9 and TRBJ2-7, reads DTGVSQNPRHKITKRGQNVTFRCDPISEHNRLYWYRQTLGQGPEFLTYFQNEAQLEKSRLLSDRFSAERPKGSFSTLEIQRTEQGDSAMYLCASSRLTGGADYEQYFGPGTRLTVT.